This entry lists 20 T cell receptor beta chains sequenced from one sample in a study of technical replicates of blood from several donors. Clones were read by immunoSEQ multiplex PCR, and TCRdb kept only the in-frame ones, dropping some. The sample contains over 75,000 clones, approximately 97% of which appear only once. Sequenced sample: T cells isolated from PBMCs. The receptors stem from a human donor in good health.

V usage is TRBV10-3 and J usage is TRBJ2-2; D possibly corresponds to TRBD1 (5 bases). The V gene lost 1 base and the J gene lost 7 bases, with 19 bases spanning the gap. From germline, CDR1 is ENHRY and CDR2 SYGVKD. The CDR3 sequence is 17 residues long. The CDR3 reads CAISEFGGPEQDGELFF. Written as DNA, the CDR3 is TGTGCCATCAGTGAGTTTGGTGGGCCCGAACAGGACGGGGAGCTGTTTTTT.

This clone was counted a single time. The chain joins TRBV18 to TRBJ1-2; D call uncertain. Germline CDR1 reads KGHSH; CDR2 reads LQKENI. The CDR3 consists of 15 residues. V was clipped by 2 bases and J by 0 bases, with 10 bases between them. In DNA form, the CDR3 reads TGTGCCAGCTCACCAATTCGGGAGGCTAACTATGGCTACACCTTC. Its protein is CASSPIREANYGYTF. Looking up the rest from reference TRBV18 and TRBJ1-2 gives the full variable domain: NAGVMQNPRHLVRRRGQEARLRCSPMKGHSHVYWYRQLPEEGLKFMVYLQKENIIDESGMPKERFSAEFPKEGPSILRIQQVVRGDSAAYFCASSPIREANYGYTFGSGTRLTVV.

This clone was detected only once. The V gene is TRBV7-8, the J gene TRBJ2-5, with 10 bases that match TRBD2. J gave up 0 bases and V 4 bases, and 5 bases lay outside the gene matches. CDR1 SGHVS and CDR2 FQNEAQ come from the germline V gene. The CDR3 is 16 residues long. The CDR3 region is CASSSFSGGHQETQYF. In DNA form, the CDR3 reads TGTGCCAGCAGCTCCTTTAGCGGGGGGCACCAAGAGACCCAGTACTTC.

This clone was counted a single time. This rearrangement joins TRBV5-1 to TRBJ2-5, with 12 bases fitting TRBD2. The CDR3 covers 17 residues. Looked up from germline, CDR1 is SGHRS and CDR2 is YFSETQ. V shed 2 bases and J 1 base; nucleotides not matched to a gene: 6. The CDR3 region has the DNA TGCGCCAGCAGCTTCCTAGGGACTAGCGGGTCCCAAGAGACCCAGTACTTC. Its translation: CASSFLGTSGSQETQYF. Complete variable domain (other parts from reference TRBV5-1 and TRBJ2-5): KAGVTQTPRYLIKTRGQQVTLSCSPISGHRSVSWYQQTPGQGLQFLFEYFSETQRNKGNFPGRFSGRQFSNSRSEMNVSTLELGDSALYLCASSFLGTSGSQETQYFGPGTRLLVL.

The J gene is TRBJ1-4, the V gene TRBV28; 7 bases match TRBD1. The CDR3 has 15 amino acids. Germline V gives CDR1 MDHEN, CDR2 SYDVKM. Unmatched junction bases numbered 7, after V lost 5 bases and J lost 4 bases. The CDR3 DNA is TGTGCCAGCAGTGGGCGACAGGGCTATAATGAAAAACTGTTTTTT. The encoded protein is CASSGRQGYNEKLFF.

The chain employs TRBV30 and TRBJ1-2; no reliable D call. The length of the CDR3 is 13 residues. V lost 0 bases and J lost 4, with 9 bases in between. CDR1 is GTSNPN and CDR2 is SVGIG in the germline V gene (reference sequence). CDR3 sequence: CAWSVRLSYGYTF. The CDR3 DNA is TGTGCCTGGAGTGTCAGGCTATCCTATGGCTACACCTTC.

CDR3 sequence: CASSEYKLVMGQGNGYTF. The CDR3 nucleotides read TGTGCCAGCAGTGAATATAAGTTAGTTATGGGACAGGGGAATGGCTACACCTTC. V is TRBV25-1 and J is TRBJ1-2; 10 bases agree with TRBD1. Germline CDR1 and CDR2: MGHDK and SYGVNS. V shed 0 bases and J 6 bases; nucleotides not matched to a gene: 13. The CDR3 is 18 amino acids.

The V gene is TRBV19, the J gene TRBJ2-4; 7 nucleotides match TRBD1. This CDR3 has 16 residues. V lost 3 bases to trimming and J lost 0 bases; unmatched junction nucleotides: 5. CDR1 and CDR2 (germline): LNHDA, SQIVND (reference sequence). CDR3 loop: CASSILQGTAKNIQYF. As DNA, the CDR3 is TGTGCCAGTAGTATCTTACAGGGGACAGCCAAAAACATTCAGTACTTC.

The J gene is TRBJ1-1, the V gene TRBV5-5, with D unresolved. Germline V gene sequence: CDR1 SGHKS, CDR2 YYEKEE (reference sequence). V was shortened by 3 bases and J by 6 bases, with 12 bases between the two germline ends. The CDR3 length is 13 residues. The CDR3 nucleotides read TGTGCCAGCAGCTCGTGGCCCGAGGCTGAAGCTTTCTTT. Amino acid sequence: CASSSWPEAEAFF.

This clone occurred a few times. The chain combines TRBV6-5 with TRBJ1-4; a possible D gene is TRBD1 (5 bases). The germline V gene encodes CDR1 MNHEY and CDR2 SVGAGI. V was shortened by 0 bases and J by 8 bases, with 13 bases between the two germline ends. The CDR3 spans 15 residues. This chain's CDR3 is CASSYSGQGGEKLFF. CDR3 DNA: TGTGCCAGCAGTTACTCGGGCCAGGGAGGGGAAAAACTGTTTTTT.

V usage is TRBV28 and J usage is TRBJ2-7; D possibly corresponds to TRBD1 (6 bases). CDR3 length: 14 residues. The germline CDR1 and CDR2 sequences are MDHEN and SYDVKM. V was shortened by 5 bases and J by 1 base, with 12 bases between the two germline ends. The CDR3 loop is CASSPHRDSYEQYF. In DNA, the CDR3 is TGTGCCAGCAGTCCCCACAGGGATTCCTACGAGCAGTACTTC.

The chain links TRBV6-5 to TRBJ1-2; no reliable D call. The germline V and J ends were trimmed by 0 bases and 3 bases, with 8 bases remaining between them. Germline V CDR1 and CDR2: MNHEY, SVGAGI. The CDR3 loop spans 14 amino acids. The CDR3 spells CASSYSGRYYGYTF. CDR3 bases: TGTGCCAGCAGTTACTCTGGGCGTTACTATGGCTACACCTTC.

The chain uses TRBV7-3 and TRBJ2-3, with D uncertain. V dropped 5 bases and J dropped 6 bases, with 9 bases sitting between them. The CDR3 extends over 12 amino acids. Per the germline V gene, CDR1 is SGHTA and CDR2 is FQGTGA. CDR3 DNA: TGTGCCAGCAGCCGTGCCAGGGATACGCAGTATTTT. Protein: CASSRARDTQYF. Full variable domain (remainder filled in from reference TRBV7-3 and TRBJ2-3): GAGVSQTPSNKVTEKGKYVELRCDPISGHTALYWYRQSLGQGPEFLIYFQGTGAADDSGLPNDRFFAVRPEGSVSTLKIQRTERGDSAVYLCASSRARDTQYFGPGTRLTVL.

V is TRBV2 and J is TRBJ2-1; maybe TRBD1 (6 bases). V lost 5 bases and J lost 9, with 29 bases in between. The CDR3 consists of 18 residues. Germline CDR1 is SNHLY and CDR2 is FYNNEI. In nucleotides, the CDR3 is TGTGCCAGCAGTCACGTGGGGGCGGTTGGTGGGGCGGCAGGTGAGCAGTTCTTC. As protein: CASSHVGAVGGAAGEQFF. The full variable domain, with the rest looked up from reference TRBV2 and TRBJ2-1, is EPEVTQTPSHQVTQMGQEVILRCVPISNHLYFYWYRQILGQKVEFLVSFYNNEISEKSEIFDDQFSVERPDGSNFTLKIRSTKLEDSAMYFCASSHVGAVGGAAGEQFFGPGTRLTVL.

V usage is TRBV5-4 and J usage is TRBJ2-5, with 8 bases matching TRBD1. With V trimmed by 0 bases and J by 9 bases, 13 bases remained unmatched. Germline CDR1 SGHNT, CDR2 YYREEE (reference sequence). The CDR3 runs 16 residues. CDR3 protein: CASSLAGGEFIRAQYF. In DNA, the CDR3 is TGTGCCAGCAGCTTGGCAGGGGGCGAGTTCATCAGGGCCCAGTACTTC.

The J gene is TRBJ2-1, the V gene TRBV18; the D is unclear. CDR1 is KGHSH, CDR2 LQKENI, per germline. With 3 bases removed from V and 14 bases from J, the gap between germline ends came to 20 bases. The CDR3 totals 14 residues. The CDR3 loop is CASSPNTYEASEFF. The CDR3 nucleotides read TGTGCCAGCTCACCCAACACATATGAGGCATCGGAGTTCTTC.

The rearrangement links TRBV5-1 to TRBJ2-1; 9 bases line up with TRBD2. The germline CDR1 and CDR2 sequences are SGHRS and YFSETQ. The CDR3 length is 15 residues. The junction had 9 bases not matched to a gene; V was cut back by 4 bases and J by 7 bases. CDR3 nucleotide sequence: TGCGCCAGCAGCCAGGAAGGACTAGCGTGGAATGAGCAGTTCTTC. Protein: CASSQEGLAWNEQFF.

In DNA, the CDR3 is TGTGCCAGCACCGAGACTAGCGCCCAAGAGACCCAGTACTTC. It encodes CASTETSAQETQYF. V gene TRBV2 combines with J gene TRBJ2-5, with 8 bases fitting TRBD2. Germline V lookup: CDR1 SNHLY, CDR2 FYNNEI. The CDR3 extends over 14 amino acids. J was trimmed by 1 base and V by 7 bases; bases with no gene match: 5.

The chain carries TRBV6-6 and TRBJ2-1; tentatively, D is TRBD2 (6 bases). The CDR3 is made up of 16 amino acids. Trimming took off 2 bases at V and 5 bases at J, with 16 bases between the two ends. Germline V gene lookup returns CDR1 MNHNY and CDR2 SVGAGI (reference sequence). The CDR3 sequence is CASSYQRVQSNNEQFF. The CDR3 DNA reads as TGTGCCAGCAGTTACCAGCGGGTCCAATCCAACAATGAGCAGTTCTTC.

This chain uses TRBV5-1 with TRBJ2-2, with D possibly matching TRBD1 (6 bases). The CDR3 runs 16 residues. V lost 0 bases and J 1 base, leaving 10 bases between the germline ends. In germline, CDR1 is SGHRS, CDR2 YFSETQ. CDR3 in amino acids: CASSLVGGMNTGELFF. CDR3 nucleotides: TGCGCCAGCAGCTTGGTAGGGGGAATGAACACCGGGGAGCTGTTTTTT.